Listed below are T cell receptor beta chains from one sample, sequenced in a study of blood T cell repertoires in COVID-19. TCRdb's table, derived via immunoSEQ multiplex PCR, lists solely in-frame clones and lacks some. Altogether some 30,000 clones are present, about nine tenths being singletons, with the ten largest covering 7.5% to 9%. What was sequenced was peripheral blood. These receptors were taken from a man aged 70-80 years with active or convalescent COVID-19. Both conserved end residues are part of each CDR3. A D gene is named only where the DNA matches it firmly. Clone size is shown for a subset of rows, as once, few, many or a class of expanded clone.

>once|TRBJ1-2|-|TRBV5-4
CASSLALQPDGGYTF
TGTGCCAGCAGCCTAGCTCTACAACCTGATGGAGGCTACACCTTC
>once|TRBJ1-5|-|TRBV7-2
CASSLVYRANQPQHF
TGTGCCAGCAGCTTAGTTTACAGGGCCAATCAGCCCCAGCATTTT
>-|TRBJ1-4|-|TRBV19
CASTRGGTNEKLFF
TGTGCCAGTACTCGTGGGGGGACTAATGAAAAACTGTTTTTT
>-|TRBJ2-3|-|TRBV19
CASSISGGTQYF
TGTGCCAGTAGTATAAGCGGCGGTACGCAGTATTTT
>once|TRBJ1-2|TRBD1|TRBV6-4
CASSESDRARGYTF
TGTGCCAGCAGTGAATCGGACAGGGCTCGCGGCTACACCTTC
>-|TRBJ1-3|-|TRBV19
CASSSTGFSGNTIYF
TGTGCCAGTAGTTCGACGGGGTTCTCTGGAAACACCATATATTTT
>-|TRBJ2-5|TRBD2|TRBV7-9
CASSLYAGGLVETQYF
TGTGCCAGCAGCTTATACGCGGGAGGGTTGGTAGAGACCCAGTACTTC
>-|TRBJ2-4|TRBD2|TRBV11-3
CASSPGGTRGGNIQYF
TGTGCCAGCAGCCCGGGGGGGACTAGAGGAGGGAACATTCAGTACTTC
>-|TRBJ1-1|-|TRBV29-1
CSVARRSTEAFF
TGCAGCGTGGCGCGGCGAAGCACTGAAGCTTTCTTT
>-|TRBJ2-3|TRBD2|TRBV23-1
CASRPGTSGETSTDTQYF
TGCGCCAGCAGGCCCGGGACTAGCGGGGAGACTAGCACAGATACGCAGTATTTT
>-|TRBJ1-5|-|TRBV12-3/TRBV12-4
CASTRTGGQPQHF
TGTGCCAGCACCCGGACGGGAGGTCAGCCCCAGCATTTT
>once|TRBJ1-6|TRBD1|TRBV19
CASSIGRGDNSPLHF
TGTGCCAGTAGTATAGGCAGGGGGGATAATTCACCCCTCCACTTT
>-|TRBJ2-1|TRBD2|TRBV11-2
CASSLAGGPNEQFF
TGTGCCAGCAGCCTAGCGGGAGGCCCCAATGAGCAGTTCTTC
>-|TRBJ1-2|-|TRBV6-2/TRBV6-3
CASSQGNYGYTF
TGTGCCAGCAGTCAGGGCAACTATGGCTACACCTTC
>once|TRBJ2-5|TRBD1|TRBV10-3
CAISGTAKSSQETQYF
TGTGCCATCAGCGGGACAGCCAAATCAAGCCAAGAGACCCAGTACTTC
>-|TRBJ2-1|-|TRBV7-2
CASSLARGSYNEQFF
TGTGCCAGCAGCTTAGCACGAGGCTCCTACAATGAGCAGTTCTTC
>-|TRBJ2-3|TRBD2|TRBV19
CASRNLADRTDTQYF
TGTGCCAGTAGGAATCTAGCGGATCGCACAGATACGCAGTATTTT
>once|TRBJ1-2|TRBD1|TRBV3-1/TRBV3-2
CASSRQGSDYGYTF
TGTGCCAGCAGCCGACAGGGAAGTGACTATGGCTACACCTTC
>-|TRBJ1-5|-|TRBV7-8
CASSPEGTANQPQHF
TGTGCCAGCAGCCCGGAGGGGACCGCTAATCAGCCCCAGCATTTT
>-|TRBJ1-6|-|TRBV5-1
CASSPAGDRSSYNSPLHF
TGCGCCAGCAGCCCGGCGGGGGACCGTAGCTCCTATAATTCACCCCTCCACTTT
>-|TRBJ1-6|-|TRBV5-6
CASRRQPSYNSPLHF
TGTGCCAGCAGGCGGCAGCCGTCCTATAATTCACCCCTCCACTTT
>-|TRBJ1-4|-|TRBV6-5
CASSDGQGIEKLFF
TGTGCCAGCAGCGACGGGCAGGGTATTGAAAAACTGTTTTTT
>-|TRBJ2-1|-|TRBV11-2
CASRPLDYNEQFF
TGTGCCAGCAGACCTCTAGACTACAATGAGCAGTTCTTC
>-|TRBJ2-5|TRBD2|TRBV7-2
CASSKLAVGETQYF
TGTGCCAGCAGCAAACTAGCGGTTGGGGAGACCCAGTACTTC
>few|TRBJ1-3|-|TRBV5-1
CASSPWGDRAGNTIYF
TGCGCCAGCAGCCCCTGGGGGGACCGGGCTGGAAACACCATATATTTT
>-|TRBJ2-2|-|TRBV9
CASSTRGVPGTGELFF
TGTGCCAGCAGCACCAGGGGGGTCCCTGGGACCGGGGAGCTGTTTTTT
>-|TRBJ1-2|TRBD1|TRBV7-2
CASSSDRGRQYGYTF
TGTGCCAGCAGCTCGGACAGGGGGCGGCAATATGGCTACACCTTC
>once|TRBJ1-5|-|TRBV5-1
CASSLGGGNQPQHF
TGCGCCAGCAGCTTGGGAGGGGGTAATCAGCCCCAGCATTTT
>few|TRBJ2-1|TRBD2|TRBV30
CAFLPSGGGRGSQFF
TGTGCCTTCCTTCCTAGCGGCGGGGGGCGCGGTTCGCAGTTCTTC
>-|TRBJ2-5|-|TRBV20-1
CSANLGETQYF
TGCAGTGCTAACCTCGGAGAGACCCAGTACTTC
>once|TRBJ2-2|-|TRBV10-3
CAISESTVGTSPTGELFF
TGTGCCATCAGTGAGTCGACGGTTGGGACTTCTCCTACCGGGGAGCTGTTTTTT
>once|TRBJ1-2|TRBD1|TRBV11-2
CASSLGDRVANYGYTF
TGTGCCAGCAGCCTAGGGGACAGGGTAGCTAACTATGGCTACACCTTC
>few|TRBJ1-2|-|TRBV27
CASSLSRAAWGHGYTF
TGTGCCAGCAGTTTATCGAGGGCTGCTTGGGGGCATGGCTACACCTTC
>-|TRBJ1-1|-|TRBV10-3
CAIREEYLNTEAFF
TGTGCCATCAGAGAAGAGTACCTGAACACTGAAGCTTTCTTT
>-|TRBJ1-2|-|TRBV6-1
CASSEEQIYGYTF
TGTGCCAGCAGTGAAGAACAGATCTATGGCTACACCTTC
>-|TRBJ2-5|-|TRBV6-5
CASSYSKLPRETQYF
TGTGCCAGCAGTTACTCGAAACTCCCGAGGGAGACCCAGTACTTC
>-|TRBJ1-2|-|TRBV29-1
CSVSQALGYTF
TGCAGCGTTTCTCAGGCCTTGGGCTACACCTTC
>-|TRBJ2-3|-|TRBV5-1
CASSPQGTSTDTQYF
TGCGCCAGCAGCCCACAAGGGACTAGCACAGATACGCAGTATTTT
>-|TRBJ1-5|-|TRBV18
CASSPSGVGQPQHF
TGTGCCAGCTCACCGTCGGGGGTTGGCCAGCCCCAGCATTTT
>-|TRBJ2-2|-|TRBV3-1/TRBV3-2
CASSHLGSGSTGELFF
TGTGCCAGCAGCCATCTAGGTAGCGGTAGCACCGGGGAGCTGTTTTTT
>-|TRBJ1-2|-|TRBV12-3/TRBV12-4
CASSQDMLYGYTF
TGTGCCAGCAGCCAAGACATGCTCTATGGCTACACCTTC
>-|TRBJ1-2|TRBD1|TRBV7-8
CASSLNRGDGYTF
TGTGCCAGCAGCCTAAACAGGGGAGATGGCTACACCTTC
>-|TRBJ1-2|-|TRBV6-5
CASSQTGQGYGYTF
TGTGCCAGCAGTCAAACAGGGCAAGGATATGGCTACACCTTC
>once|TRBJ1-4|-|TRBV6-1
CASSERATEKLFF
TGTGCCAGCAGTGAGCGGGCTACTGAAAAACTGTTTTTT
>-|TRBJ2-2|-|TRBV5-1
CASSLAMGQNTGELFF
TGCGCCAGCAGCTTGGCCATGGGACAGAACACCGGGGAGCTGTTTTTT
>-|TRBJ2-6|-|TRBV5-1
CASSSGTPYSGANVLTF
TGCGCCAGCAGCTCCGGGACACCTTACTCTGGGGCCAACGTCCTGACTTTC
>-|TRBJ2-2|TRBD2|TRBV7-2
CASSRLLAGGELFF
TGTGCCAGCAGCCGCCTCCTAGCGGGGGGGGAGCTGTTTTTT
>once|TRBJ1-2|TRBD1|TRBV5-1
CASSLGQGSSYGYTF
TGCGCCAGCAGCTTGGGACAGGGTAGTTCGTACGGCTACACCTTC
>-|TRBJ2-3|-|TRBV7-9
CASTRLGTDTQYF
TGTGCCAGCACCCGACTCGGCACAGATACGCAGTATTTT